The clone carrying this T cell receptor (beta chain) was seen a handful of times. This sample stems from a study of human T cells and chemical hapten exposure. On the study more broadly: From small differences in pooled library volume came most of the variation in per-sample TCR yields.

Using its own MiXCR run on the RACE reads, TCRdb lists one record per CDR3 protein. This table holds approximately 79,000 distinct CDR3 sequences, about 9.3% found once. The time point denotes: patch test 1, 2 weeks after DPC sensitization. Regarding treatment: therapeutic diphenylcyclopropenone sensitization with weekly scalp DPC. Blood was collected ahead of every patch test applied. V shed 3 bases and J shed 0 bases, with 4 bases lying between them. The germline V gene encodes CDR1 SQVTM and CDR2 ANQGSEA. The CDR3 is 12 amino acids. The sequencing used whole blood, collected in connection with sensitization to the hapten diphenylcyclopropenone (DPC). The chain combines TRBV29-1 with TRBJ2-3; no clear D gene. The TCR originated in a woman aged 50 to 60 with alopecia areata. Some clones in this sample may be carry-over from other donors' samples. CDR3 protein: CSVEESTDTQYF. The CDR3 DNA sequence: TGCAGCGTTGAGGAGAGCACAGATACGCAGTATTTT.